These 30 T cell receptor beta chains were all obtained from the same sample, sequenced in a study of shared clonotypes between healthy human individuals. Naive CD8 populations comprised CD45RO-negative cells positively selected for CCR7, excluding terminally differentiated effector memory CD45RA+ cells. Some clones are missing from TCRdb's copy, which holds only in-frame ones; the method was immunoSEQ multiplex PCR. The table records roughly 2,000,000 clones, less than 95% of them present only once. Sequenced material: naive CD8+ T cells sorted from blood. The receptors stem from a man between 18 and 35 years old in good health.

This chain joins TRBV5-8 and TRBJ1-5; possibly TRBD1 for D (5 bases). V lost 0 bases to trimming and J lost 0 bases, with 13 bases between them. The CDR3 totals 17 residues. Germline-derived CDR1 and CDR2 are SGHTS and YDEGEE. The CDR3 nucleotides are TGTGCCAGCAGCTTGGTGAGGGGCCCCTATAGCAATCAGCCCCAGCATTTT. Translating gives CASSLVRGPYSNQPQHF.

The genes are TRBV15 and TRBJ1-1; maybe TRBD1 (6 bases). Trimming pared 6 bases from V and 1 base from J, leaving 12 bases between. This CDR3 spans 14 amino acids. Germline loops: CDR1 LNHNV, CDR2 YYDKDF (reference sequence). The CDR3 coding sequence is TGTGCCACCAGGTATGCGGGACAGAACACTGAAGCTTTCTTT. Protein product: CATRYAGQNTEAFF.

This chain joins TRBV19 and TRBJ1-5; D is possibly TRBD1 (6 bases). V lost 2 bases to trimming and J lost 6 bases, with 17 bases between them. The CDR3 is 16 amino acids. The germline gives CDR1 LNHDA, CDR2 SQIVND (reference sequence). The CDR3 region has the DNA TGTGCCAGTAGTATAACGGGGGCCTACAGTCCTCAGCCCCAGCATTTT. Amino acids: CASSITGAYSPQPQHF.

This clone has just one count. The J gene is TRBJ2-1, the V gene TRBV7-8; no reliable D call. CDR1 SGHVS and CDR2 FQNEAQ come from the germline V gene. The CDR3 extends over 16 amino acids. Between the trimmed V and J ends, which lost 5 bases and 0 bases, there was a span of 14 bases. The DNA of the CDR3 is TGTGCCAGCAGCGTACCCCCTACGAGCTCCTACAATGAGCAGTTCTTC. Its translation is CASSVPPTSSYNEQFF.

This clone was seen only once. The rearrangement links TRBV7-8 to TRBJ2-5; the D gene could be TRBD1 or TRBD2 (6 bases each). Germline CDR1 reads SGHVS; CDR2 reads FQNEAQ. V shed 4 bases and J shed 4 bases, with 19 bases lying between them. This CDR3 region has 16 residues. The DNA of the CDR3 is TGTGCCAGCAGCTCCCCCCTGGACGGGGGCCCAGAGACCCAGTACTTC. Translating gives CASSSPLDGGPETQYF.

As concerns this clone: An end of the junction differs from the germline gene, which may be a read error. The rearrangement uses TRBV6-1 and TRBJ2-7, with 7 bases that match TRBD1. CDR3 length: 13 amino acids. CDR1 and CDR2 (germline): MNHNS, SASEGT. In DNA, the CDR3 is TGTGCCAGTTCCTCGACAGGGTCTTACGGGCAGTACTTC. As protein: CASSSTGSYGQYF.

J is TRBJ2-1 and V is TRBV6-1, with D perhaps matching TRBD2 (6 bases). This CDR3 spans 17 amino acids. Deletions cut 1 base from V and 3 bases from J, with 16 bases between. The germline CDR1 and CDR2 sequences are MNHNS and SASEGT. This chain's CDR3 is CASSEGAGSSVYNEQFF. CDR3 in DNA: TGTGCCAGCAGTGAAGGGGCTGGGTCTAGCGTCTACAATGAGCAGTTCTTC.

This chain links TRBV7-9 with TRBJ2-1; 13 nucleotides match TRBD2. V lost 5 bases, J lost 10 bases, and 11 bases stayed unmatched. Germline CDR1 reads SEHNR; CDR2 reads FQNEAQ (reference sequence). The CDR3 is 16 residues long. Written as DNA, the CDR3 is TGTGCCAGCAGCCCGCGGACTAGCGGGGGTGTAGGGGAGCAGTTCTTC. It encodes CASSPRTSGGVGEQFF. Variable domain in full (rest from reference TRBV7-9 and TRBJ2-1): DTGVSQNPRHKITKRGQNVTFRCDPISEHNRLYWYRQTLGQGPEFLTYFQNEAQLEKSRLLSDRFSAERPKGSFSTLEIQRTEQGDSAMYLCASSPRTSGGVGEQFFGPGTRLTVL.

This clone was seen only once. Distinct nucleotide sequences in the sample also encode this CDR3. The chain employs TRBV4-1 and TRBJ1-1, with a tentative D call TRBD1 (5 bases). V was pared by 1 base and J by 2 bases, with 8 bases between. CDR1 MGHRA and CDR2 YSYEKL come from the germline V gene. This CDR3 region has 14 residues. CDR3 region: CASSQVTGNTEAFF. The CDR3, as DNA: TGCGCCAGCAGCCAAGTCACAGGAAACACTGAAGCTTTCTTT.

As regards this clone: Being one base from a much bigger clone, this may be a read error. Within the sample, other DNA sequences also encode this same CDR3. The chain combines TRBV13 with TRBJ2-7; D is undetermined. V gave up 3 bases and J gave up 3 bases, with 3 bases separating them. The CDR3 is 11 residues long. Germline V gene data show CDR1 as PRHDT and CDR2 as FYEKMQ (reference sequence). CDR3 DNA: TGTGCCAGCAGCTTGGACTACGAGCAGTACTTC. Encoded protein: CASSLDYEQYF.

The V and J genes are TRBV7-8 and TRBJ2-7; 10 bases fit TRBD2. Germline CDR1 SGHVS, CDR2 FQNEAQ. The CDR3 has 18 residues. J gave up 4 bases and V 3 bases, and 15 bases lay outside the gene matches. CDR3 nucleotides: TGTGCCAGCAGCTTCGGACTAGCGGAGGGCCCGGCCGTTTACGAGCAGTACTTC. This gives the protein CASSFGLAEGPAVYEQYF.

This chain connects TRBV6-5 to TRBJ2-1; D possibly corresponds to TRBD2 (5 bases). CDR1 is MNHEY and CDR2 is SVGAGI in the germline V gene. The V and J ends lost 2 bases and 8 bases respectively, with 16 bases between them. The CDR3 runs 15 residues. The DNA for the CDR3 is TGTGCCAGCAGTTACGGCCACAGCGGTCAGTATGAGCAGTTCTTC. Encoded protein: CASSYGHSGQYEQFF.

This chain links TRBV30 with TRBJ2-1; TRBD1 matches 9 bases. The ends lost 5 bases at V and 4 bases at J; junction bases unmatched: 9. This CDR3 has 15 amino acids. Germline CDR1 is GTSNPN and CDR2 is SVGIG (reference sequence). CDR3 DNA: TGTGCCTGGGACGGAGGACAGGGGACATACAATGAGCAGTTCTTC. This sequence encodes CAWDGGQGTYNEQFF. Looking up the rest from reference TRBV30 and TRBJ2-1 gives the full variable domain: SQTIHQWPATLVQPVGSPLSLECTVEGTSNPNLYWYRQAAGRGLQLLFYSVGIGQISSEVPQNLSASRPQDRQFILSSKKLLLSDSGFYLCAWDGGQGTYNEQFFGPGTRLTVL.

Here the CDR3 DNA reads TGTGCCAGCAGTGACGACCCCTCCCAACTATACAATGAGCAGTTCTTC. Translation gives CASSDDPSQLYNEQFF. The rearrangement links TRBV6-4 to TRBJ2-1; D is undetermined. The germline V gene has CDR1 MRHNA and CDR2 SNTAGT. V gave up 2 bases and J gave up 4 bases, with 15 bases separating them. This CDR3 region has 16 residues.

CDR3 DNA: TGCGCCAGCAGCAAGGACAGGGGGGACAATGAGCAGTTCTTC. It specifies CASSKDRGDNEQFF. The chain couples TRBV4-3 to TRBJ2-1; 10 bases are shared with TRBD1. This CDR3 has 14 residues. Germline CDR1 LGHNA, CDR2 YSLEER. Germline trimming cut 5 bases from V and 5 bases from J; bases unmatched to any gene: 3.

The chain is built from TRBV30 and TRBJ1-1; no clear D. From germline, CDR1 is GTSNPN and CDR2 SVGIG (reference sequence). Trimming removed 7 bases from V and 0 bases from J, with 12 bases in between. This CDR3 contains 13 residues. This CDR3 is CALSMGLNTEAFF. In nucleotides, the CDR3 is TGTGCCTTGTCAATGGGGTTGAACACTGAAGCTTTCTTT.

This clone was detected only once. The chain couples TRBV6-5 to TRBJ2-4, with a tentative D call TRBD1 (5 bases). V dropped 0 bases and J dropped 6 bases, with 6 bases sitting between them. The germline CDR1 and CDR2 sequences are MNHEY and SVGAGI. The CDR3 sequence is 13 residues long. Here the CDR3 reads CASSYSQGNIQYF. The CDR3 bases are TGTGCCAGCAGTTACTCCCAGGGAAACATTCAGTACTTC.

The chain has TRBV19 and TRBJ2-5; TRBD2 aligns across 7 bases. This CDR3 contains 14 residues. Germline CDR1 reads LNHDA; CDR2 reads SQIVND (reference sequence). The V gene end was trimmed by 5 bases and the J gene end by 5 bases; junction bases not matched to a gene: 8. The CDR3 sequence is CASSPPTSPETQYF. The CDR3 DNA is TGTGCCAGTAGTCCCCCGACTAGCCCCGAGACCCAGTACTTC. The entire variable domain, with the rest obtained from reference TRBV19 and TRBJ2-5, is as follows: DGGITQSPKYLFRKEGQNVTLSCEQNLNHDAMYWYRQDPGQGLRLIYYSQIVNDFQKGDIAEGYSVSREKKESFPLTVTSAQKNPTAFYLCASSPPTSPETQYFGPGTRLLVL.

V and J are TRBV7-9 and TRBJ1-2; weak D call: TRBD1 (6 bases). Germline CDR1 reads SEHNR; CDR2 reads FQNEAQ (reference sequence). The CDR3 contains 15 residues. The ends were cut back, 6 bases at V and 5 bases at J, with 19 bases in the middle. CDR3 sequence: CASRNTGSQFYGYTF. DNA of the CDR3: TGTGCCAGCAGGAATACAGGGTCTCAGTTTTATGGCTACACCTTC.

The chain recombines TRBV9 with TRBJ1-3; D ambiguous. The CDR3 totals 11 residues. Germline lookup yields CDR1 SGDLS and CDR2 YYNGEE. Trimming cost V 0 bases and J 7 bases, with 2 bases left between them. CDR3 DNA sequence: TGTGCCAGCAGCGTAGACAACACCATATATTTT. Residues: CASSVDNTIYF.

The chain employs TRBV6-6 and TRBJ2-7, with TRBD1 matching 11 bases. The V gene's germline CDR1 is MNHNY and CDR2 SVGAGI (reference sequence). The CDR3 consists of 14 residues. The junction had 7 bases not matched to a gene; V was cut back by 5 bases and J by 7 bases. This CDR3 is CASSIRTGGFEQYF. Here the CDR3 DNA reads TGTGCCAGCAGTATTCGGACAGGGGGCTTTGAGCAGTACTTC.

This chain links TRBV27 with TRBJ2-1; D is ambiguous. The V gene's germline CDR1 is MNHEY and CDR2 SMNVEV (reference sequence). This CDR3 is 16 amino acids long. The ends were cut back, 2 bases at V and 6 bases at J, with 17 bases in the middle. The CDR3, as DNA: TGTGCCAGCAGTTTAGGTTCGGCTTACCCCCCCAATGAGCAGTTCTTC. As protein: CASSLGSAYPPNEQFF.

This clone was counted a single time. The chain joins TRBV6-6 to TRBJ2-1; 9 bases align to TRBD2. The CDR3 runs to 15 residues. With V trimmed by 0 bases and J by 6 bases, 3 bases remained unmatched. CDR1 and CDR2 (germline): MNHNY, SVGAGI (reference sequence). The CDR3 spells CASSYSAGGGNEQFF. The CDR3 bases are TGTGCCAGCAGTTACTCAGCGGGAGGTGGCAATGAGCAGTTCTTC.

V usage is TRBV10-2 and J usage is TRBJ2-2; possible D gene TRBD1, 6 bases. CDR1 is WSHSY, CDR2 SAAADI, per germline. This CDR3 contains 16 residues. The V end lost 6 bases, the J end lost 1 base, and 15 bases lay between the germline ends. CDR3 loop: CASSSLKGENTGELFF. For the CDR3, the DNA is TGCGCCAGCAGCTCCCTTAAGGGGGAGAACACCGGGGAGCTGTTTTTT.

Turning to this clone: This same CDR3 is encoded by further DNA sequences in the sample. The rearrangement links TRBV5-1 to TRBJ2-5, with D hard to call. The CDR3 has 14 residues. Trimming stripped 1 base from V and 1 base from J, with 8 bases between. CDR1 and CDR2 from the germline V gene are SGHRS and YFSETQ. CDR3 region: CASSLWVSQETQYF. DNA of the CDR3: TGCGCCAGCAGCTTGTGGGTTTCCCAAGAGACCCAGTACTTC.

As concerns this clone: Other DNA sequences of this sample code for an identical CDR3. The chain uses TRBV4-1 and TRBJ1-5; 10 positions agree with TRBD1. CDR1 is MGHRA, CDR2 YSYEKL, per germline. Trimming removed 4 bases from V and 1 base from J; junction bases left unmatched: 4. The CDR3 totals 16 residues. In DNA, the CDR3 is TGCGCCAGCAGCCCACGACAGGGGGCGAGCAATCAGCCCCAGCATTTT. The encoded protein is CASSPRQGASNQPQHF.

This chain links TRBV13 with TRBJ2-2; 15 bases map to TRBD2. The CDR3 is made up of 17 amino acids. The V and J ends lost 4 bases and 7 bases, in that order; junction bases with no gene match: 7. CDR1 is PRHDT and CDR2 is FYEKMQ in the germline V gene (reference sequence). CDR3 sequence reads: CASSSGLAGGGGGELFF. The CDR3 nucleotides read TGTGCCAGCAGCTCGGGACTAGCGGGAGGCGGAGGCGGGGAGCTGTTTTTT.

This sequence joins TRBV27 and TRBJ2-4, with D perhaps TRBD1 or TRBD2 (6 bases each). With 6 bases removed from V and 2 bases from J, the gap between germline ends came to 14 bases. Germline assignment: CDR1 MNHEY and CDR2 SMNVEV (reference sequence). The CDR3 consists of 15 residues. The CDR3 reads CASRAGGSTKNIQYF. The CDR3 nucleotides are TGTGCCAGCAGAGCCGGGGGCAGCACCAAAAACATTCAGTACTTC.

The chain uses TRBV13 and TRBJ2-6; 8 bases fit TRBD2. The CDR3 is 20 residues long. V lost 5 bases to trimming and J lost 0 bases; unmatched junction nucleotides: 15. The germline gives CDR1 PRHDT, CDR2 FYEKMQ (reference sequence). The CDR3 loop reads CASSPVGGVFLGSGANVLTF. As DNA, the CDR3 is TGTGCCAGCAGCCCAGTCGGGGGGGTGTTCTTAGGCTCTGGGGCCAACGTCCTGACTTTC.

With respect to this clone: Other DNA sequences from this sample encode an identical CDR3 as well. The chain recombines TRBV29-1 with TRBJ1-2; D ambiguous. Trimming left V 4 bases short and J 8 bases short, with 8 bases between. The CDR3 has 10 amino acids. Per germline, CDR1 SQVTM and CDR2 ANQGSEA. CDR3 residues: CSVVDGGYTF. The CDR3 bases are TGCAGCGTTGTTGACGGGGGCTACACCTTC.